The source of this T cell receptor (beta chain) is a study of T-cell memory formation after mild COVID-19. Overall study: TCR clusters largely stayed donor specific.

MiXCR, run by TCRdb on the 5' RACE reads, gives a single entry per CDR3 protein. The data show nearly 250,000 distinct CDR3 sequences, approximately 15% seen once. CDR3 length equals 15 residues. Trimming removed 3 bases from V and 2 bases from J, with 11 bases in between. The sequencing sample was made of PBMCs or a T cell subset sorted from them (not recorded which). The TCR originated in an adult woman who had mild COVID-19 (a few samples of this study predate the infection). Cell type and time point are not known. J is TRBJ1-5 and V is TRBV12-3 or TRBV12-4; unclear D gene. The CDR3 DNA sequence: TGTGCCAGCAGTTTTAATTCCCTGGGCAATCAGCCCCAGCATTTT. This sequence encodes CASSFNSLGNQPQHF.